Shown below are 27 T cell receptor beta chains from a single sample sequenced in a study of blood T cells in healthy people across ages. Then a second PCR, running roughly 7 to 11 cycles, was carried out with a sample-barcoded 5' primer and a J-beta primer mix. TCRdb processed the 5' RACE reads anew with MiXCR; each CDR3 protein has one entry. The table lists hundreds of thousands of distinct CDR3 sequences, around a fifth of them singletons, with around 3.4% in the top ten. The sequenced sample was blood. These receptors all stem from a man aged 65 to 85 in good health.

The table lists this clonotype with a few counts. The V and J genes are TRBV5-1 and TRBJ2-5, with 7 nucleotides matching TRBD2. TRBJ2-1 matches the DNA end more closely, so the J call is doubtful. CDR1 and CDR2 (germline): SGHRS, YFSETQ. The CDR3 loop spans 14 amino acids. The CDR3 here is CASSLAGPPNEQFF. DNA of the CDR3: TGCGCCAGCAGCTTAGCGGGACCCCCTAATGAGCAGTTCTTC.

This clonotype has at least ten counts. The genes are TRBV18 and TRBJ2-2, with D hard to call. The CDR3 has 12 residues. Germline loops: CDR1 KGHSH, CDR2 LQKENI. The V end lost 5 bases, the J end lost 3 bases, and 4 bases lay between the germline ends. The CDR3 sequence is CASSGDTGELFF. CDR3 DNA sequence: TGTGCCAGCTCAGGCGACACCGGGGAGCTGTTTTTT.

This clonotype was counted between two and nine times. V usage is TRBV2 and J usage is TRBJ2-5, with 10 bases identical to TRBD2. With 1 base clipped from V and 10 bases from J, the junction kept 9 bases outside the gene matches. This CDR3 spans 15 amino acids. Germline V lookup: CDR1 SNHLY, CDR2 FYNNEI. The CDR3 region is CASSEVRTSGLGQYF. The CDR3 region has the DNA TGTGCCAGCAGTGAAGTCAGGACTAGCGGCCTAGGCCAGTACTTC.

This sequence joins TRBV20-1 and TRBJ1-4; 9 bases are shared with TRBD1. CDR3 length: 15 residues. Trimming took 1 base from V and 6 from J; bases not matched to a gene: 6. Germline loops: CDR1 DFQATT, CDR2 SNEGSKA (reference sequence). The CDR3 DNA reads as TGCAGTGCTAGAGCTGGGACAGGGCATGATGAAAAACTGTTTTTT. It encodes CSARAGTGHDEKLFF.

This clonotype was seen a few times. Here the CDR3 reads CASRTHRSDNSPLHF. CDR3 DNA: TGCGCCAGCAGGACCCACCGGTCCGATAATTCACCCCTCCACTTT. The chain carries TRBV4-1 and TRBJ1-6; D unresolved. The CDR3 is made up of 15 amino acids. Trimming removed 6 bases from V and 5 bases from J, with 14 bases in between. Germline V gives CDR1 MGHRA, CDR2 YSYEKL.

This clonotype occurred a few times. The CDR3 coding sequence is TGCGCCAGCAGCTCATACGAACAGGGACAGGGGAGCTATGGCTACACCTTC. Translated: CASSSYEQGQGSYGYTF. The chain joins TRBV5-1 to TRBJ1-2; TRBD1 aligns across 10 bases. This CDR3 has 17 amino acids. The J segment lost 4 bases and the V segment lost 3 bases, leaving 12 bases of the junction unmatched. Germline V gene data show CDR1 as SGHRS and CDR2 as YFSETQ.

V usage is TRBV6-6 and J usage is TRBJ1-3; 9 nucleotides agree with TRBD1. The junction had 4 bases not matched to a gene; V was cut back by 6 bases and J by 4 bases. In germline, CDR1 is MNHNY, CDR2 SVGAGI (reference sequence). CDR3 length: 14 amino acids. This CDR3 reads CASSSTGGGNTIYF. The CDR3 DNA follows: TGTGCCAGCAGCTCCACAGGGGGCGGAAACACCATATATTTT.

In nucleotides, the CDR3 is TGTGCCAGCCTCGGACTAGACAGGGAGACCCAGTACTTC. This encodes CASLGLDRETQYF. The chain couples TRBV6-1 to TRBJ2-5; D may be TRBD2 (7 bases). Germline V CDR1 and CDR2: MNHNS, SASEGT. The CDR3 length is 13 residues. V shed 8 bases and J shed 5 bases, with 15 bases lying between them.

The genes are TRBV5-5 and TRBJ1-1; D is unclear. The CDR3 loop spans 15 amino acids. In germline, CDR1 is SGHKS, CDR2 YYEKEE (reference sequence). The germline V and J ends were trimmed by 2 bases and 3 bases, with 14 bases remaining between them. CDR3 sequence: CASSFGGVKDTEAFF. The CDR3 DNA reads as TGTGCCAGCAGCTTCGGCGGAGTTAAGGACACTGAAGCTTTCTTT.

In its sample, this clonotype was seen a few times. V gene TRBV6-1 combines with J gene TRBJ2-7, with 7 bases matching TRBD2. Germline assignment: CDR1 MNHNS and CDR2 SASEGT. With V trimmed by 6 bases and J by 0 bases, 8 bases remained unmatched. The CDR3 is 15 residues long. CDR3: CASSGRSAGSYEQYF. DNA for the CDR3: TGTGCCAGCAGCGGGAGGTCGGCAGGCTCCTACGAGCAGTACTTC.

This chain joins TRBV29-1 and TRBJ2-5; tentatively, D is TRBD2 (5 bases). Germline CDR1 is SQVTM and CDR2 is ANQGSEA. Trimming cost V 5 bases and J 4 bases, with 14 bases left between them. The CDR3 is 13 amino acids. This chain's CDR3 is CSVSKGVRETQYF. In DNA form, the CDR3 reads TGCAGCGTTAGTAAGGGAGTGCGAGAGACCCAGTACTTC. Combining the CDR3 with reference TRBV29-1 and TRBJ2-5 gives the whole variable domain SAVISQKPSRDICQRGTSLTIQCQVDSQVTMMFWYRQQPGQSLTLIATANQGSEATYESGFVIDKFPISRPNLTFSTLTVSNMSPEDSSIYLCSVSKGVRETQYFGPGTRLLVL.

The genes are TRBV18 and TRBJ1-1; D call uncertain. The CDR3 length is 14 residues. The germline gives CDR1 KGHSH, CDR2 LQKENI. Trimming removed 1 base at V and 1 base at J, with 7 bases between. CDR3 loop: CASSPLVQNTEAFF. The DNA for the CDR3 is TGTGCCAGCTCACCACTTGTCCAGAACACTGAAGCTTTCTTT.

This clonotype was found a few times. This sequence joins TRBV9 and TRBJ2-5; D is possibly TRBD2 (6 bases). Trimming took 4 bases from V and 2 from J, leaving 18 bases between them. The CDR3 is 16 amino acids. Per the germline V gene, CDR1 is SGDLS and CDR2 is YYNGEE. The CDR3 loop reads CASSLMEGGRQETQYF. The CDR3 DNA sequence: TGTGCCAGCAGCCTGATGGAGGGAGGAAGGCAAGAGACCCAGTACTTC.

This clonotype was observed a handful of times. The junction shows a germline mismatch at one end, possibly a read error. The gene calls are TRBV6-2 or TRBV6-3 and TRBJ2-7; 8 nucleotides line up with TRBD2. CDR1 MNHEY and CDR2 SVGEGT come from the germline V gene. This CDR3 contains 16 residues. The CDR3 loop is CASSYSKLAELYEQYF. The CDR3, as DNA: TGTGCCAGCAGCTACTCGAAACTAGCGGAGCTCTACGAGCAGTACTTC.

This clonotype turned up a few times. The rearrangement joins TRBV15 to TRBJ2-3; D is unresolved. Germline CDR1 LNHNV, CDR2 YYDKDF (reference sequence). CDR3 length: 14 residues. V dropped 0 bases and J dropped 0 bases, with 4 bases sitting between them. CDR3 protein: CATSREQSTDTQYF. CDR3 DNA: TGTGCCACCAGCAGAGAACAGAGCACAGATACGCAGTATTTT.

The V gene is TRBV20-1, the J gene TRBJ2-7; the match to TRBD2 covers 9 bases. V gave up 0 bases and J gave up 0 bases; unmatched junction bases: 3. Germline CDR1 DFQATT, CDR2 SNEGSKA (reference sequence). There are 15 residues in the CDR3. Here the CDR3 DNA reads TGCAGTGCTAGAGATCTGCGGGAGGGCTCCTACGAGCAGTACTTC. Residues: CSARDLREGSYEQYF.

This clonotype appeared a few times. This sequence joins TRBV28 and TRBJ2-5; TRBD2 might be the D (5 bases). The V gene lost 4 bases and the J gene lost 14 bases, with 17 bases spanning the gap. Germline lookup yields CDR1 MDHEN and CDR2 SYDVKM. This CDR3 is built from 12 residues. The CDR3 nucleotides are TGTGCCAGCAGTTCAGGACCCCGCGGGTTTTACTTC. Translation gives CASSSGPRGFYF.

This clonotype was detected once. Without the conserved terminal phenylalanine or tryptophan, this CDR3 likely stems from a read error. CDR3 loop: CASRGRDEKLFL. CDR3 DNA sequence: TGTGCCAGCAGGGGGAGAGATGAAAAACTGTTTCTT. The V and J genes are TRBV7-9 and TRBJ1-4; no definite D call. CDR1 is SEHNR, CDR2 FQNEAQ, per germline (reference sequence). The CDR3 has 12 residues. The germline V and J ends were trimmed by 6 bases and 6 bases, with 8 bases remaining between them.

The gene calls are TRBV27 and TRBJ2-3; 7 bases map to TRBD2. From germline, CDR1 is MNHEY and CDR2 SMNVEV (reference sequence). CDR3 length: 13 residues. The V and J ends lost 4 bases and 9 bases, in that order; junction bases with no gene match: 7. CDR3 bases: TGTGCCAGCAGTTACGATGGGGGGGACACGCAGTATTTT. Its protein product is CASSYDGGDTQYF.

The rearrangement joins TRBV2 to TRBJ2-7; 7 bases map to TRBD1. The ends lost 4 bases at V and 4 bases at J; junction bases unmatched: 4. The CDR3 contains 13 residues. Looked up from germline, CDR1 is SNHLY and CDR2 is FYNNEI. For the CDR3, the DNA is TGTGCCAGCAGTGGGGACAGCCTGTACGAGCAGTACTTC. This translates into CASSGDSLYEQYF.

This clonotype showed up just a few times. The chain couples TRBV2 to TRBJ2-3, with TRBD2 matching 8 bases. Germline V gene data show CDR1 as SNHLY and CDR2 as FYNNEI. V shed 6 bases, J shed 4 bases, and the junction held 9 bases outside the gene matches. The CDR3 runs to 15 residues. CDR3 nucleotides: TGTGCCAGCAGCGCGAGCGGGAGTAGTTCAGATACGCAGTATTTT. Its protein is CASSASGSSSDTQYF.

V gene TRBV10-3 combines with J gene TRBJ1-1, with 9 bases matching TRBD1. J gave up 0 bases and V 4 bases, and 6 bases lay outside the gene matches. CDR3 length: 16 amino acids. CDR1 and CDR2 (germline): ENHRY, SYGVKD. The CDR3 DNA is TGTGCCATCAGTGCCGGGACAGGGCTCCTGAACACTGAAGCTTTCTTT. It specifies CAISAGTGLLNTEAFF.

The table lists this clonotype with a few counts. This rearrangement joins TRBV7-8 to TRBJ1-3; D unclear. Trimming removed 6 bases at V and 2 bases at J, with 8 bases between. CDR3 length: 13 residues. Germline V CDR1 and CDR2: SGHVS, FQNEAQ. CDR3 DNA sequence: TGTGCCAGCAGGCTGCAGACTGGAAACACCATATATTTT. Translation gives CASRLQTGNTIYF.

The V gene is TRBV29-1, the J gene TRBJ2-1, with 13 bases identical to TRBD2. V lost 5 bases to trimming and J lost 2 bases; unmatched junction nucleotides: 3. Germline loops: CDR1 SQVTM, CDR2 ANQGSEA. CDR3 size: 15 residues. The CDR3 sequence: CSVRTSGSPYNEQFF. CDR3 DNA sequence: TGCAGCGTTAGGACTAGCGGGAGTCCCTACAATGAGCAGTTCTTC.

This clonotype showed up just a few times. DNA of the CDR3: TGTGCCAGCAGTTTCGGAGGGCCAGCCTACAATGAGCAGTTCTTC. This codes for CASSFGGPAYNEQFF. The chain employs TRBV6-2 or TRBV6-3 and TRBJ2-7, with a tentative D call TRBD2 (6 bases). The J call is doubtful: the DNA matches TRBJ2-1 better. Germline-derived CDR1 and CDR2 are MNHEY and SVGEGT. The CDR3 totals 15 residues.

The table lists this clonotype with a few counts. The CDR3 region is CASSQGGTMNTEAFF. As DNA, the CDR3 is TGCGCCAGCAGCCAAGGGGGAACCATGAACACTGAAGCTTTCTTT. The chain combines TRBV5-1 with TRBJ1-1, with D maybe TRBD1 (6 bases). V lost 4 bases and J 0 bases, leaving 13 bases between the germline ends. CDR1 is SGHRS, CDR2 YFSETQ, per germline. The CDR3 runs 15 residues. The variable domain in full, with the rest retrieved from reference TRBV5-1 and TRBJ1-1, is KAGVTQTPRYLIKTRGQQVTLSCSPISGHRSVSWYQQTPGQGLQFLFEYFSETQRNKGNFPGRFSGRQFSNSRSEMNVSTLELGDSALYLCASSQGGTMNTEAFFGQGTRLTVV.

The genes are TRBV12-3 or TRBV12-4 and TRBJ2-5, with 9 bases lining up with TRBD2. TRBJ2-7 explains the end of the DNA better; the J call may be wrong. CDR3 length equals 16 residues. CDR3: CASSLGGAGGVYEQYF. CDR3 nucleotides: TGTGCCAGCAGTTTAGGCGGGGCGGGAGGGGTCTACGAGCAGTACTTC.